The entry below describes one TCR beta chain. Its antigen is still unknown. CDR3 length: 13 residues. V was clipped by 2 bases and J by 2 bases, with 9 bases between them. CDR1 is SQVTM, CDR2 ANQGSEA, per germline. This entry comes from a study of OX40 agonist ivuxolimab in advanced cancers. General study results and limits: The average count of expanded clones was higher among CD8+ T cells than among CD4+.

The protocol was immunoSEQ multiplex PCR, while the TCRdb copy is restricted to in-frame clones and leaves out a portion. The data hold 45,000 or so clones, with approximately 85% observed a single time. The TCR sequence derives from an adult with an advanced solid tumor such as melanoma, head and neck, liver or kidney cancer. Here the sequenced sample was CD4+ or CD8+ T cells sorted from blood, taken in a trial of the OX40 agonist ivuxolimab. The V gene is TRBV29-1, the J gene TRBJ1-2, with no clear D. The CDR3 sequence: CSVESSANYGYTF. For the CDR3, the DNA is TGCAGCGTTGAAAGTTCGGCGAACTATGGCTACACCTTC.